This record looks at one TCR beta chain sequence and its context. Its specificity is not known. PCR involved 60 Vbeta and 13 Jbeta primers. Only in-frame clones appear in the TCRdb table, and some are missing; sequencing was by immunoSEQ multiplex PCR. The data contain about 91,000 clones, roughly 86% of them seen just once; the ten biggest clones take up approximately 9.2%. V dropped 0 bases and J dropped 2; count of bases not matched to a gene: 7. The CDR3 has 17 amino acids. Per the germline V gene, CDR1 is SGHNT and CDR2 is YYREEE (reference sequence). This sample is drawn from a study of cytomegalovirus exposure and HLA in healthy donors. Findings of the study overall: An analysis done earlier found most TCR beta V segments productive about 87% or about 30% of the time. TCR beta sequences numbering 15,000 to 20,000 were associated with HLA alleles at 0.05 false discovery rate in a later analysis.

V is TRBV5-4 and J is TRBJ2-1, with TRBD2 matching 8 bases. The sequencing sample was made of PBMCs. The receptor comes from a man aged 30 to 39 in good health and CMV-seropositive. CDR3 DNA sequence: TGTGCCAGCAGCTTGGCCGGTGGCGGGAGGACCTACAATGAGCAGTTCTTC. Translation: CASSLAGGGRTYNEQFF. Full variable domain (missing parts from reference TRBV5-4 and TRBJ2-1): ETGVTQSPTHLIKTRGQQVTLRCSSQSGHNTVSWYQQALGQGPQFIFQYYREEENGRGNFPPRFSGLQFPNYSSELNVNALELDDSALYLCASSLAGGGRTYNEQFFGPGTRLTVL.